This T cell receptor (beta chain) stems from a study of blood T cells in healthy people across ages. This CDR3 spans 14 amino acids. Germline lookup yields CDR1 MDHEN and CDR2 SYDVKM. Unmatched junction bases numbered 5, after V lost 2 bases and J lost 7 bases. Combining a sample-barcoded 5' primer with a J-beta primer mix, a second PCR ran for roughly 6 to 12 cycles. The authors tagged each cDNA molecule using a template-switch adaptor with 12 random nucleotides. TCRdb analysed the 5' RACE reads with MiXCR anew, one entry per CDR3 protein. Of 800,000 to 1,300,000 distinct CDR3 sequences in the sample, 20% to 25% are singletons; the top ten hold less than 0.85%. The same specimen was also included in a second study, on T cells of mothers and their children. From that study: The study recruited a few healthy Caucasian mothers and their six children as donors.

V usage is TRBV28 and J usage is TRBJ1-2; TRBD1 matches at 9 bases. This TCR derives from a girl aged 2-10 years in good health. Sequencing was done on a sample of blood. CDR3 DNA sequence: TGTGCCAGCAGTTTACAACAGGGGGCATTTGGCTACACCTTC. Translation: CASSLQQGAFGYTF.